The 19 T cell receptor beta chains below come from one sample, sequenced in a study of cytomegalovirus exposure and HLA in healthy donors. Assay: immunoSEQ multiplex PCR; the TCRdb copy retains only in-frame clones and omits some. The table shows nearly 80,000 clones, with more than 85% occurring only once. Sequenced material: PBMCs. The receptors derive from a woman aged 25 to 39 in good health and CMV-seronegative.

This chain uses TRBV5-1 with TRBJ2-3, with 14 bases fitting TRBD2. In germline, CDR1 is SGHRS, CDR2 YFSETQ. The CDR3 length is 18 residues. Trimming at V came to 4 bases and at J to 1 base, leaving 8 bases not matched to a gene. DNA of the CDR3: TGCGCCAGCAGCGGAGGACTAGCGGGGGGCGCCCGCACAGATACGCAGTATTTT. Protein: CASSGGLAGGARTDTQYF.

This chain links TRBV19 with TRBJ2-7; possibly TRBD1 for D (6 bases). This CDR3 is 16 amino acids long. The V end was cut by 9 bases, the J end by 0 bases, with 21 bases between. CDR1 LNHDA and CDR2 SQIVND come from the germline V gene (reference sequence). The CDR3 nucleotides read TGTGCCAGCTCCCCGAGGGGGAGCCTGAGCTCCTACGAGCAGTACTTC. This sequence encodes CASSPRGSLSSYEQYF.

This rearrangement joins TRBV7-2 to TRBJ2-1; 10 bases are a match to TRBD2. The CDR3 length is 17 residues. Germline CDR1 SGHTA, CDR2 FQGNSA. Trimming cost V 5 bases and J 4 bases; bases outside gene matches: 11. The CDR3, as DNA: TGTGCCAGCAGCCTAGGAGAGACTAGCGGGTCGTACAATGAGCAGTTCTTC. It is translated as CASSLGETSGSYNEQFF. The entire variable domain, with the rest obtained from reference TRBV7-2 and TRBJ2-1, is as follows: GAGVSQSPSNKVTEKGKDVELRCDPISGHTALYWYRQSLGQGLEFLIYFQGNSAPDKSGLPSDRFSAERTGGSVSTLTIQRTQQEDSAVYLCASSLGETSGSYNEQFFGPGTRLTVL.

The table lists this clone with a count of one. The rearrangement joins TRBV2 to TRBJ2-7; TRBD2 might be the D (6 bases). Between the trimmed V and J ends, which lost 6 bases and 6 bases, there was a span of 15 bases. The CDR3 length is 13 residues. Germline lookup yields CDR1 SNHLY and CDR2 FYNNEI. CDR3 sequence (DNA): TGTGCCAGCAGGGGGCAGGGTAGCGGCGAGCAGTACTTC. Residues: CASRGQGSGEQYF.

The V and J genes are TRBV4-1 and TRBJ1-2; TRBD1 aligns across 10 bases. The CDR3 runs 15 residues. Germline-derived CDR1 and CDR2 are MGHRA and YSYEKL. The trim removed 4 bases at V and 8 bases at J, leaving 10 bases unmatched. The CDR3 coding sequence is TGCGCCAGCAGCCCCCAGACAGGGGGCAAAGGGGGCTACACCTTC. Translation: CASSPQTGGKGGYTF.

This chain connects TRBV19 to TRBJ1-1; D is ambiguous. Germline V gene data show CDR1 as LNHDA and CDR2 as SQIVND (reference sequence). The CDR3 runs 15 residues. Trimming removed 2 bases from V and 1 base from J, with 11 bases in between. The DNA of the CDR3 is TGTGCCAGTAGTATATCTATGACACCGAACACTGAAGCTTTCTTT. Its translation is CASSISMTPNTEAFF.

With respect to this clone: An end of the junction does not agree with germline; a read error may underlie this. The V call is TRBV4-1, the J call TRBJ2-1, with TRBD2 identical over 8 bases. Germline loops: CDR1 MGHRA, CDR2 YSYEKL. The CDR3 loop spans 15 amino acids. CDR3 nucleotide sequence: TGCGCCAACAGCCAAGAGGGGACTAGAGGCAATGAGCAGTTCTTC. Amino acids: CANSQEGTRGNEQFF.

The V and J genes are TRBV28 and TRBJ2-7, with TRBD1 identical over 10 bases. The CDR3 is 15 residues long. Germline V CDR1 and CDR2: MDHEN, SYDVKM. Trimming at V came to 2 bases and at J to 1 base, leaving 2 bases not matched to a gene. The CDR3, as DNA: TGTGCCAGCAGTTTAGGGGACAGGGGTTCCTACGAGCAGTACTTC. This encodes CASSLGDRGSYEQYF.

The CDR3 DNA reads TGTGCCAGCGTCCGGTCGGTAGCGAACACTGAAGCTTTCTTT. Its translation: CASVRSVANTEAFF. The chain joins TRBV6-5 to TRBJ1-1; D gene uncertain. V lost 8 bases, J lost 1 base, and 14 bases lay in between. Germline V lookup: CDR1 MNHEY, CDR2 SVGAGI. CDR3 size: 14 residues.

The CDR3 DNA sequence: TGTGCCAGCAGCTTAGCCCGTGTGAGCAATCAGCCCCAGCATTTT. Its protein product is CASSLARVSNQPQHF. This rearrangement joins TRBV7-8 to TRBJ1-5; the D is unclear. Germline assignment: CDR1 SGHVS and CDR2 FQNEAQ. Trimming removed 0 bases from V and 1 base from J, with 7 bases in between. The CDR3 loop spans 15 amino acids. The full variable domain, its missing parts supplied by reference TRBV7-8 and TRBJ1-5, is GAGVSQSPRYKVAKRGQDVALRCDPISGHVSLFWYQQALGQGPEFLTYFQNEAQLDKSGLPSDRFFAERPEGSVSTLKIQRTQQEDSAVYLCASSLARVSNQPQHFGDGTRLSIL.

DNA of the CDR3: TGTGCCAGCAAGGCCCGGAGACTAGCGGTACAAGAGACCCAGTACTTC. This encodes CASKARRLAVQETQYF. The rearrangement joins TRBV2 to TRBJ2-5; 9 positions match TRBD2. The CDR3 has 16 residues. Germline lookup yields CDR1 SNHLY and CDR2 FYNNEI. V lost 7 bases and J lost 2; bases outside the gene matches: 11.

The CDR3 loop is CASSLVPAGADEQYF. The CDR3 nucleotides read TGTGCCAGCAGCTTAGTTCCAGCGGGGGCGGATGAGCAGTACTTC. The V call is TRBV7-6, the J call TRBJ2-7, with 8 bases lining up with TRBD2. The CDR3 contains 15 residues. The V gene's germline CDR1 is SGHVS and CDR2 FNYEAQ. V lost 1 base to trimming and J lost 7 bases; unmatched junction nucleotides: 9.

The rearrangement joins TRBV6-5 to TRBJ1-2; 9 positions agree with TRBD1. The germline CDR1 and CDR2 sequences are MNHEY and SVGAGI. This CDR3 is built from 14 residues. V shed 5 bases, J shed 8 bases, and the junction held 9 bases outside the gene matches. CDR3 DNA sequence: TGTGCCAGCAGTATTGGGACAGGGAAAGGCGGCTACACCTTC. It is translated as CASSIGTGKGGYTF.

The chain links TRBV7-8 to TRBJ1-1, with a possible D match to TRBD1 (6 bases). V was trimmed by 4 bases and J by 1 base, leaving 19 bases between them. Germline V lookup: CDR1 SGHVS, CDR2 FQNEAQ. The CDR3 has 17 amino acids. The chain's CDR3 is CASSYRQVTRTNTEAFF. CDR3 nucleotides: TGTGCCAGCAGCTATCGACAGGTCACTAGAACGAACACTGAAGCTTTCTTT.

The chain combines TRBV6-5 with TRBJ1-2; possibly TRBD1 for D (6 bases). The CDR3 sequence is 13 residues long. CDR1 and CDR2 (germline): MNHEY, SVGAGI. V was shortened by 2 bases and J by 7 bases, with 11 bases between the two germline ends. CDR3 DNA: TGTGCCAGCAGTTACCGGGGGGCGCGTGGCTACACCTTC. Protein sequence: CASSYRGARGYTF.

This clone has a single count. This chain links TRBV5-4 with TRBJ1-1, with TRBD1 as a possible D gene (5 bases). This CDR3 is 15 amino acids long. V gave up 2 bases and J gave up 4 bases, with 15 bases separating them. Germline V gives CDR1 SGHNT, CDR2 YYREEE (reference sequence). CDR3 nucleotide sequence: TGTGCCAGCAGCTTATCCCGGGGGTTAGGCACTGAAGCTTTCTTT. As protein: CASSLSRGLGTEAFF.

V gene TRBV7-2 combines with J gene TRBJ2-3; 11 nucleotides align to TRBD2. This CDR3 has 19 residues. V lost 3 bases and J lost 3; bases outside the gene matches: 14. Per germline, CDR1 SGHTA and CDR2 FQGNSA. The CDR3 coding sequence is TGTGCCAGCAGCTTTCGAACGTCTATAGCGGGGGGGCAAACAGATACGCAGTATTTT. This sequence encodes CASSFRTSIAGGQTDTQYF.

V is TRBV2 and J is TRBJ1-2; 7 positions match TRBD1. The CDR3 spans 13 residues. Germline loops: CDR1 SNHLY, CDR2 FYNNEI. The trim removed 3 bases at V and 2 bases at J, leaving 0 bases unmatched. This CDR3 is CASSEGQNYGYTF. In DNA form, the CDR3 reads TGTGCCAGCAGTGAGGGACAGAACTATGGCTACACCTTC.

The chain carries TRBV5-1 and TRBJ2-5; 8 bases match TRBD2. CDR3 length: 16 amino acids. Germline-derived CDR1 and CDR2 are SGHRS and YFSETQ. Trimming at V came to 0 bases and at J to 1 base, leaving 5 bases not matched to a gene. The CDR3 bases are TGCGCCAGCAGCTTGGTAAGCGGGGGACTCCAAGAGACCCAGTACTTC. It encodes CASSLVSGGLQETQYF.